The 21 T cell receptor beta chains in this list originate from one sample, sequenced in a study of blood T cell repertoires in COVID-19. The method was immunoSEQ multiplex PCR; TCRdb's version includes in-frame clones alone and lacks a portion of them. Of 250,000 to 300,000 clones in the sample, approximately 91% were seen once. Sequencing was performed on peripheral blood. The receptors stem from a woman aged 35 to 49 who had recovered from COVID-19.

This rearrangement joins TRBV7-9 to TRBJ2-7; 10 bases agree with TRBD2. The V and J ends lost 5 bases and 2 bases, in that order; junction bases with no gene match: 6. From germline, CDR1 is SEHNR and CDR2 FQNEAQ (reference sequence). The CDR3 has 15 amino acids. CDR3 DNA sequence: TGTGCCAGCAGCCCGCTAGCGGGAGTACCCTACGAGCAGTACTTC. It yields the protein CASSPLAGVPYEQYF.

The chain carries TRBV6-6 and TRBJ2-7; 7 bases are a match to TRBD1. The CDR3 contains 13 residues. CDR1 and CDR2 from the germline V gene are MNHNY and SVGAGI (reference sequence). V was clipped by 2 bases and J by 7 bases; unmatched bases: 5. This CDR3 reads CASSYDRAKEQYF. Here the CDR3 DNA reads TGTGCCAGCAGTTACGACAGGGCTAAGGAGCAGTACTTC.

This chain uses TRBV7-8 with TRBJ1-6; 9 nucleotides agree with TRBD1. CDR3 length equals 15 residues. CDR1 and CDR2 from the germline V gene are SGHVS and FQNEAQ. J lost 9 bases, V lost 4 bases, and 7 bases had no gene match. CDR3 DNA sequence: TGTGCCAGCAGCTCCGGACAGGGGCGGGTTTCACCCCTCCACTTT. Its translation is CASSSGQGRVSPLHF.

Only one count was recorded for this clone. The rearrangement uses TRBV24-1 and TRBJ2-7; TRBD2 agrees at 9 bases. The CDR3 runs 13 residues. CDR1 and CDR2 (germline): KGHDR, SFDVKD. After removal of 10 bases from V and 6 bases from J, the junction contained 9 bases not matched to a gene. The CDR3 DNA sequence: TGTGCCACTTCCCCAGCGGGAGGTTTCGAGCAGTACTTC. Translating gives CATSPAGGFEQYF.

This clone turned up a few times. The chain employs TRBV27 and TRBJ2-7; TRBD2 aligns across 7 bases. V shed 4 bases, J shed 3 bases, and the junction held 6 bases outside the gene matches. The germline gives CDR1 MNHEY, CDR2 SMNVEV (reference sequence). The CDR3 totals 14 residues. Here the CDR3 DNA reads TGTGCCAGCAGTTCGCGGGACTATAGCTACGAGCAGTACTTC. This translates into CASSSRDYSYEQYF.

The chain uses TRBV9 and TRBJ2-6; TRBD2 agrees at 12 bases. After removal of 3 bases from V and 5 bases from J, the junction contained 12 bases not matched to a gene. Germline CDR1 SGDLS, CDR2 YYNGEE. The CDR3 is 19 amino acids. CDR3 in amino acids: CASSAGTSGSSGWANVLTF. CDR3 DNA sequence: TGTGCCAGCAGCGCCGGGACTAGCGGGTCTTCCGGGTGGGCCAACGTCCTGACTTTC.

V and J are TRBV27 and TRBJ2-5; 15 bases agree with TRBD2. This CDR3 region has 16 residues. The germline V gene encodes CDR1 MNHEY and CDR2 SMNVEV (reference sequence). The trim removed 5 bases at V and 5 bases at J, leaving 6 bases unmatched. Here the CDR3 reads CASSHRGTSGRETQYF. The CDR3 region has the DNA TGTGCCAGCAGTCACAGAGGGACTAGCGGGAGGGAGACCCAGTACTTC.

The DNA of the CDR3 is TGTGCCAGCGCCCAGCGCGAGCAGTACTTC. Residues: CASAQREQYF. J is TRBJ2-7 and V is TRBV2; no definite D call. The V gene's germline CDR1 is SNHLY and CDR2 FYNNEI. The CDR3 loop spans 10 amino acids. Trimming took 8 bases from V and 6 from J, leaving 8 bases between them.

The chain has TRBV20-1 and TRBJ2-5; D gene unclear. Germline CDR1 reads DFQATT; CDR2 reads SNEGSKA (reference sequence). V dropped 5 bases and J dropped 5 bases, with 6 bases sitting between them. CDR3 length: 10 residues. The CDR3 DNA reads TGCAGTGCTCTTATGGAGACCCAGTACTTC. It translates to CSALMETQYF.

V and J are TRBV27 and TRBJ2-7; tentative D call: TRBD1 (5 bases). The CDR3 length is 14 residues. The germline V and J ends were trimmed by 2 bases and 2 bases, with 10 bases remaining between them. The germline V gene has CDR1 MNHEY and CDR2 SMNVEV (reference sequence). The CDR3 DNA is TGTGCCAGCAGTTTAGTGCAGGGAACCTACGAGCAGTACTTC. This gives the protein CASSLVQGTYEQYF.

About this clone itself: Germline is not matched at one junction end, which may reflect a read error. The genes are TRBV7-7 and TRBJ2-5, with a possible D match to TRBD1 (6 bases). Per the germline V gene, CDR1 is SSHAT and CDR2 is FNYEAQ (reference sequence). This CDR3 region has 14 residues. The CDR3 is CASSLDPGEETQYF. CDR3 DNA: TGTGCTAGCAGCTTAGATCCAGGGGAAGAGACCCAGTACTTC.

The CDR3: CATSRDRSAGSQETQYF. The DNA for the CDR3 is TGTGCCACCAGCAGAGATCGGTCAGCGGGGAGCCAAGAGACCCAGTACTTC. The V call is TRBV15, the J call TRBJ2-5; 7 bases match TRBD2. Unmatched junction bases numbered 8, after V lost 0 bases and J lost 1 base. The CDR3 covers 17 residues. Per the germline V gene, CDR1 is LNHNV and CDR2 is YYDKDF (reference sequence).

This chain uses TRBV2 with TRBJ2-7, with 10 bases lining up with TRBD1. J lost 1 base, V lost 6 bases, and 15 bases had no gene match. There are 18 residues in the CDR3. The V gene's germline CDR1 is SNHLY and CDR2 FYNNEI. CDR3 in DNA: TGTGCCAGCAGAGGGCCCGGGACAGGGGAAAACTGGTCCTACGAGCAGTACTTC. It yields the protein CASRGPGTGENWSYEQYF.

The CDR3 reads CASSESRLLSQVGNQPQHF. CDR3 DNA sequence: TGTGCCAGCAGTGAATCTCGGCTTCTATCGCAGGTTGGAAATCAGCCCCAGCATTTT. The chain recombines TRBV6-1 with TRBJ1-5, with no clear D. The CDR3 is 19 residues long. V was shortened by 2 bases and J by 4 bases, with 24 bases between the two germline ends. In germline, CDR1 is MNHNS, CDR2 SASEGT.

Only one count was recorded for this clone. This chain's CDR3 is CASSSDFITNQETQYF. The DNA of the CDR3 is TGTGCCAGCAGCTCCGACTTTATTACAAACCAAGAGACCCAGTACTTC. The chain is built from TRBV7-6 and TRBJ2-5; no clear D. Per germline, CDR1 SGHVS and CDR2 FNYEAQ. V lost 4 bases and J lost 0, with 15 bases in between. This CDR3 contains 16 residues.

The rearrangement uses TRBV11-3 and TRBJ2-2, with 8 nucleotides matching TRBD1. Losses at the gene ends were 5 bases for V and 6 bases for J; bases not matched to a gene: 11. The CDR3 consists of 16 residues. Germline assignment: CDR1 SGHNT and CDR2 YENEEA. The CDR3 is CASSPRGGQGAGELFF. The DNA for the CDR3 is TGTGCCAGCAGCCCCCGAGGCGGACAGGGAGCCGGGGAGCTGTTTTTT.

The genes are TRBV5-1 and TRBJ2-7; 8 bases match TRBD2. Looked up from germline, CDR1 is SGHRS and CDR2 is YFSETQ. This CDR3 is 13 amino acids long. Trimming removed 4 bases from V and 4 bases from J; junction bases left unmatched: 4. Written as DNA, the CDR3 is TGCGCCAGCAGCGCCATAGCGGGGTACGAGCAGTACTTC. Translated, it gives CASSAIAGYEQYF.

This clone appeared a single time. This chain connects TRBV24-1 to TRBJ2-3; 11 positions match TRBD2. Germline loops: CDR1 KGHDR, CDR2 SFDVKD. The CDR3 is 18 residues long. Unmatched junction bases numbered 8, after V lost 3 bases and J lost 1 base. CDR3 amino acids: CATSDVPGTSGGTDTQYF. Here the CDR3 DNA reads TGTGCCACCAGTGATGTCCCCGGGACTAGCGGTGGCACAGATACGCAGTATTTT.

The chain joins TRBV2 to TRBJ1-5; D is undetermined. Germline-derived CDR1 and CDR2 are SNHLY and FYNNEI. The V end was cut by 6 bases, the J end by 1 base, with 13 bases between. The CDR3 runs 15 residues. CDR3 coding DNA: TGTGCCAGCAGGGGCCTTGGCGGGAGCAATCAGCCCCAGCATTTT. Its protein is CASRGLGGSNQPQHF. Looking up the rest from reference TRBV2 and TRBJ1-5 gives the full variable domain: EPEVTQTPSHQVTQMGQEVILRCVPISNHLYFYWYRQILGQKVEFLVSFYNNEISEKSEIFDDQFSVERPDGSNFTLKIRSTKLEDSAMYFCASRGLGGSNQPQHFGDGTRLSIL.

V and J are TRBV6-5 and TRBJ1-1, with D perhaps matching TRBD1 (5 bases). The germline V gene has CDR1 MNHEY and CDR2 SVGAGI. The CDR3 contains 13 residues. Trimming took 4 bases from V and 1 from J, leaving 7 bases between them. The CDR3 DNA reads as TGTGCCAGCAGTTTCGGGGGGAACACTGAAGCTTTCTTT. As protein: CASSFGGNTEAFF.

The genes are TRBV28 and TRBJ2-3; a weak D match, TRBD2 (6 bases). The CDR3 spans 12 residues. Germline V lookup: CDR1 MDHEN, CDR2 SYDVKM. V lost 4 bases and J lost 8, with 10 bases in between. This CDR3 reads CASSSHGGTQYF. The CDR3 DNA reads as TGTGCCAGCAGTTCGCACGGGGGTACGCAGTATTTT.